This T cell receptor beta chain was captured by sequencing in a study of blood T cell repertoires in COVID-19 (dated by TCRdb to between 2020 and 2021). In terms of the full investigation: Samples from collaborators originated in the United States, Italy and Spain and spanned both the acute and convalescent phases of COVID-19. The repertoires were released in a freely available public database intended as a resource for research on the immune response to SARS-CoV-2. The dataset comprised deeply sampled blood TCRbeta repertoires from subjects exposed to, actively infected with, or recovered from COVID-19. Sample metadata almost always included a de-identified subject ID, COVID-19 status, age in years and sex. The samples were drawn from two sources: the first 160 participants of the ongoing ImmuneRACE study, and some 1,300 subjects contributed by 6 global collaborators. Where available, HLA class I and class II types were obtained from metadata supplied by the sample provider rather than from assay-based typing. The prospective study material was composed of cDNA or gDNA derived from T cells, B-cell-depleted T cells, or PBMCs.

The germline V end is reduced by 6 bases and the J end by 6 bases; junction bases left unmatched: 8. CDR1 is given as MNHEY and CDR2 as SVGAGI, both from the germline V gene. The CDR3 runs 14 residues from the cysteine to the phenylalanine. Of all the DNA, just the CDR3 is kept, 42 bases in frame from base 1. Regarding this clone: The clone's antigen remains unknown. No much larger clone exists at a distance of one base, and base qualities are not known.

Each collaborating institution followed its own protocols to collect whole blood in K2EDTA tubes. For TCRbeta analysis, collaborator samples were shipped as frozen whole blood, as isolated PBMCs, or as DNA extracted from either sample type. The study at large found these results: How much clinical and demographic metadata was included differed by source and by participant, and the metadata was provided uncurated.

TCRbeta CDR3 regions were amplified from genomic DNA by means of the immunoSEQ Assay, a bias-controlled multiplex PCR. The authors' analysis ran thus. The number of nucleated cells in each sample was estimated by amplification of reference gene primers within the assay. To quantify the absolute abundance of each unique TCRbeta CDR3 rearrangement, sequence reads were collapsed and filtered. For each sample, productive Simpson clonality was calculated as the square root of Simpson's diversity index over productive rearrangements. Not all clones reach the TCRdb copy of this immuneACCESS table, which keeps in-frame sequences only. Checked studies attribute under half of the gap to unresolved V genes and leave the rest unexplained. V, J and clone size reflect that table, while D and trimming were determined from the DNA. This sample comprises roughly 250,000 clones, roughly 81% of them detected only once. Clones ranked in the top ten supply about 4% of the sample.

The V and J genes are TRBV6-5 and TRBJ1-2; 9 nucleotides in the junction match TRBD1. This receptor was identified in a man over 45 with acute or convalescent COVID-19. The sample comprised peripheral blood. The DNA reads as follows: TGTGCCAGCAGCCCAGGGACAGGGCGGGATGGCTACACCTTC. Its translation reads: CASSPGTGRDGYTF.